This T cell receptor (beta chain) was recovered during a study of blood T cell repertoires in COVID-19. Across the whole study: COVID-19 samples from acute and convalescent phases originated in the United States, Italy and Spain.

Germline assignment: CDR1 SGHTS and CDR2 YDEGEE. This CDR3 comprises 17 residues. With 0 bases removed from V and 2 bases from J, the gap between germline ends came to 18 bases. TCRdb's table, derived via immunoSEQ multiplex PCR, lists solely in-frame clones and lacks some. Among 380,000 or so clones listed, around 89% were seen once. This chain uses TRBV5-8 with TRBJ2-7; possibly TRBD2 for D (6 bases). Specimen: PBMCs or T cells enriched from blood (not recorded which). The sequence was obtained from a woman aged 30 to 39 with acute COVID-19. The CDR3 protein is CASSLASLGREAYEQYF. In DNA, the CDR3 is TGTGCCAGCAGCTTGGCCTCCCTGGGCAGGGAGGCCTACGAGCAGTACTTC.